Following are 7 T cell receptor beta chains from one sample sequenced in a study of T cell responses to AZD1222 COVID-19 vaccine (dated by TCRdb to the early 2020s). Sample time point, as interpreted from the label and publication: baseline before first vaccination. The library was produced with the immunoSEQ multiplex PCR assay. TCRdb holds this immuneACCESS table with in-frame rearrangements only. Some clones are missing; in checked studies, unresolved V genes explain under half, and the rest has no known cause. The sample profile shows roughly 100,000 clones; more than 85% of them were found once. The ten largest clones represent 1% to 1.5% of the sample. The starting material was peripheral blood, obtained on day 0 of AZD1222 vaccination. The receptors stem from an adult in good health.

The V call is TRBV2, the J call TRBJ2-5; the D is unclear. V gave up 2 bases and J gave up 2 bases, with 9 bases separating them. The CDR3 extends over 14 amino acids. The germline CDR1 and CDR2 sequences are SNHLY and FYNNEI. DNA for the CDR3: TGTGCCAGCAGTGAATGGCGACTGCAAGAGACCCAGTACTTC. This sequence encodes CASSEWRLQETQYF.

This chain links TRBV4-1 with TRBJ2-7, with 9 bases aligning to TRBD2. CDR3 length: 15 residues. The germline gives CDR1 MGHRA, CDR2 YSYEKL. Germline trimming cut 1 base from V and 2 bases from J; bases unmatched to any gene: 3. CDR3 sequence: CASSQGTSAAYEQYF. CDR3 in DNA: TGCGCCAGCAGCCAAGGGACTAGCGCGGCCTACGAGCAGTACTTC.

V gene TRBV20-1 combines with J gene TRBJ2-3; no firm D call. This CDR3 spans 10 amino acids. The V end lost 4 bases, the J end lost 6 bases, and 5 bases lay between the germline ends. The V gene's germline CDR1 is DFQATT and CDR2 SNEGSKA (reference sequence). For the CDR3, the DNA is TGCAGTGCTACTGGGGATACGCAGTATTTT. It specifies CSATGDTQYF.

The genes are TRBV12-3 or TRBV12-4 and TRBJ2-5; no definite D call. The CDR3 is 11 residues long. The V and J ends lost 2 bases and 5 bases respectively, with 3 bases between them. The CDR3 nucleotides are TGTGCCAGCAGTTTATTGGAGACCCAGTACTTC. Encoded protein: CASSLLETQYF.

The V call is TRBV18, the J call TRBJ2-1, with a possible D match to TRBD1 (5 bases). CDR1 KGHSH and CDR2 LQKENI come from the germline V gene. The CDR3 runs 15 residues. Trimming removed 2 bases from V and 8 bases from J, with 16 bases in between. Written as DNA, the CDR3 is TGTGCCAGCTCACCAAGACAGTCGCTTAACGATGAGCAGTTCTTC. Translating gives CASSPRQSLNDEQFF.

This chain links TRBV19 with TRBJ1-1, with TRBD1 as a possible D gene (5 bases). V was pared by 8 bases and J by 0 bases, with 19 bases between. Germline loops: CDR1 LNHDA, CDR2 SQIVND (reference sequence). This CDR3 has 16 residues. The CDR3 region has the DNA TGTGCCAGTCTTCCCGGCAGGGCTCTATTGAACACTGAAGCTTTCTTT. Translating gives CASLPGRALLNTEAFF.

The V call is TRBV29-1, the J call TRBJ2-5; the match to TRBD2 covers 7 bases. The V gene's germline CDR1 is SQVTM and CDR2 ANQGSEA. Trimming at V came to 1 base and at J to 5 bases, leaving 13 bases not matched to a gene. The length of the CDR3 is 16 residues. The chain's CDR3 is CSVEVFGGGIEETQYF. CDR3 sequence (DNA): TGCAGCGTTGAAGTATTTGGGGGGGGGATCGAGGAGACCCAGTACTTC.